One T cell receptor beta chain is described in this entry. CDR3 length: 15 amino acids. J was trimmed by 3 bases and V by 0 bases; bases with no gene match: 3. Looked up from germline, CDR1 is MNHEY and CDR2 is SVGAGI. The data are from a study of blood T cell repertoires in COVID-19. The protocol was immunoSEQ multiplex PCR, while the TCRdb copy is restricted to in-frame clones and leaves out a portion. The sample yields 30,000 to 40,000 clones, more than 85% seen once. This TCR was recovered from a male donor with active COVID-19. The rearrangement uses TRBV6-5 and TRBJ1-2, with 8 bases matching TRBD1. The specimen sequenced was peripheral blood. This CDR3 is CASSYSPGGDYGYTF. CDR3 bases: TGTGCCAGCAGTTACTCGCCAGGGGGCGACTATGGCTACACCTTC.